Below are 27 T cell receptor beta chains sequenced from a single sample in a study of lymphopenia after photon versus proton radiotherapy. Libraries were prepared by immunoSEQ multiplex PCR; TCRdb keeps only in-frame clonotypes and omits some of them. This table has 6,000 to 9,500 clones, 81% appearing once. Sequenced here: peripheral blood, sampled from a patient treated with photon-based radiotherapy. The receptors come from a man younger than 40 with gastric cancer.

The V call is TRBV7-8, the J call TRBJ2-3; D is ambiguous. In germline, CDR1 is SGHVS, CDR2 FQNEAQ. CDR3 length: 13 amino acids. With 3 bases removed from V and 1 base from J, the gap between germline ends came to 5 bases. The CDR3 nucleotides are TGTGCCAGCAGCTTGATCCGCACAGATACGCAGTATTTT. It encodes CASSLIRTDTQYF.

The chain joins TRBV7-2 to TRBJ2-3; no reliable D call. The length of the CDR3 is 12 residues. V was shortened by 2 bases and J by 6 bases, with 6 bases between the two germline ends. The germline CDR1 and CDR2 sequences are SGHTA and FQGNSA. CDR3 sequence: CASSLRPDTQYF. CDR3 DNA sequence: TGTGCCAGCAGCTTAAGGCCGGATACGCAGTATTTT.

The chain employs TRBV4-2 and TRBJ1-3; D unclear. Germline V lookup: CDR1 LGHNA, CDR2 YNFKEQ. V shed 5 bases and J shed 0 bases, with 11 bases lying between them. CDR3 length: 15 residues. The CDR3: CASSIYSNSGNTIYF. The CDR3 bases are TGTGCCAGCAGCATTTACAGCAACTCTGGAAACACCATATATTTT.

This clone was seen just once. V usage is TRBV9 and J usage is TRBJ2-7, with 8 bases identical to TRBD1. The V and J ends lost 3 bases and 2 bases, in that order; junction bases with no gene match: 7. Germline CDR1 is SGDLS and CDR2 is YYNGEE. The CDR3 totals 15 residues. The CDR3 loop is CASSAQGAPPYEQYF. CDR3 bases: TGTGCCAGCAGCGCGCAGGGGGCTCCTCCCTACGAGCAGTACTTC. The full variable domain, its missing parts supplied by reference TRBV9 and TRBJ2-7, is DSGVTQTPKHLITATGQRVTLRCSPRSGDLSVYWYQQSLDQGLQFLIQYYNGEERAKGNILERFSAQQFPDLHSELNLSSLELGDSALYFCASSAQGAPPYEQYFGPGTRLTVT.

The rearrangement joins TRBV13 to TRBJ2-7; D gene ambiguous. The CDR3 consists of 14 residues. Germline V gene data show CDR1 as PRHDT and CDR2 as FYEKMQ (reference sequence). The V gene lost 6 bases and the J gene lost 0 bases, with 12 bases spanning the gap. The CDR3, as DNA: TGTGCCAGCAGTTACTATCCTCGCTCCTACGAGCAGTACTTC. Translated: CASSYYPRSYEQYF.

The chain couples TRBV10-1 to TRBJ2-1; D is unclear. This CDR3 has 13 residues. Trimming removed 4 bases at V and 7 bases at J, with 11 bases between. Germline V gene lookup returns CDR1 WNHNN and CDR2 SYGVQD (reference sequence). CDR3 sequence reads: CASSVSVLNEQFF. CDR3 DNA sequence: TGCGCCAGCAGTGTATCGGTTCTTAATGAGCAGTTCTTC.

This clone was picked up one time. The V gene is TRBV27, the J gene TRBJ2-1; no clear D gene. V lost 4 bases and J 4 bases, leaving 14 bases between the germline ends. This CDR3 is 15 amino acids long. Germline-derived CDR1 and CDR2 are MNHEY and SMNVEV (reference sequence). CDR3 sequence: CASSWEFREYNEQFF. The CDR3 nucleotides read TGTGCCAGCAGTTGGGAATTCCGAGAATACAATGAGCAGTTCTTC.

By its share, this clone is medium-sized. The chain uses TRBV15 and TRBJ2-2; 7 bases are a match to TRBD1. The CDR3 is 17 amino acids. Per germline, CDR1 LNHNV and CDR2 YYDKDF (reference sequence). With 0 bases clipped from V and 0 bases from J, the junction kept 4 bases outside the gene matches. CDR3 sequence: CATSREGGYPNTGELFF. The CDR3 DNA reads as TGTGCCACCAGCAGAGAAGGGGGCTATCCGAACACCGGGGAGCTGTTTTTT.

The chain joins TRBV6-1 to TRBJ2-3, with TRBD1 identical over 7 bases. This CDR3 has 15 residues. CDR1 MNHNS and CDR2 SASEGT come from the germline V gene. J gave up 3 bases and V 3 bases, and 6 bases lay outside the gene matches. CDR3 coding DNA: TGTGCCAGCAGTGAGCCCGGGACAGCTACAGATACGCAGTATTTT. Amino acids: CASSEPGTATDTQYF.

The V call is TRBV25-1, the J call TRBJ1-1; D gene ambiguous. The CDR3 length is 15 residues. The germline CDR1 and CDR2 sequences are MGHDK and SYGVNS. V lost 4 bases, J lost 0 bases, and 12 bases lay in between. Here the CDR3 reads CASSGVEVVNTEAFF. CDR3 nucleotides: TGTGCCAGCAGTGGGGTGGAGGTGGTGAACACTGAAGCTTTCTTT.

The chain employs TRBV7-3 and TRBJ1-2; D remains unclear. From germline, CDR1 is SGHTA and CDR2 FQGTGA. The V end was cut by 7 bases, the J end by 4 bases, with 16 bases between. CDR3 length: 14 amino acids. The CDR3 DNA sequence: TGTGCCAGCAAGGCAGACAACCATCCCTATGGCTACACCTTC. It yields the protein CASKADNHPYGYTF.

This rearrangement joins TRBV7-9 to TRBJ2-5; D is ambiguous. V shed 0 bases and J shed 3 bases, with 5 bases lying between them. Looked up from germline, CDR1 is SEHNR and CDR2 is FQNEAQ (reference sequence). The CDR3 is 13 residues long. The CDR3, as DNA: TGTGCCAGCAGCTTAGCGGGGAAAGAGACCCAGTACTTC. Its translation: CASSLAGKETQYF.

The genes are TRBV11-2 and TRBJ2-7, with 9 bases fitting TRBD2. The CDR3 is made up of 16 amino acids. With V trimmed by 1 base and J by 3 bases, 7 bases remained unmatched. Per the germline V gene, CDR1 is SGHAT and CDR2 is FQNNGV. The CDR3 loop reads CASSLGASGKLYEQYF. The CDR3 region has the DNA TGTGCCAGCAGCTTAGGGGCTAGCGGGAAGCTCTACGAGCAGTACTTC.

The rearrangement links TRBV5-4 to TRBJ2-2, with no clear D. CDR1 and CDR2 from the germline V gene are SGHNT and YYREEE (reference sequence). V lost 0 bases to trimming and J lost 3 bases, with 0 bases between them. There are 12 residues in the CDR3. The CDR3 region has the DNA TGTGCCAGCAGCTTGGACACCGGGGAGCTGTTTTTT. It codes for CASSLDTGELFF.

The chain combines TRBV27 with TRBJ2-7; D assignment may be TRBD1 or TRBD2 (5 bases each). Trimming left V 2 bases short and J 2 bases short, with 16 bases between. The germline V gene has CDR1 MNHEY and CDR2 SMNVEV (reference sequence). This CDR3 contains 16 residues. The CDR3 DNA reads TGTGCCAGCAGTTTAGGTGACGGGACGGGTACCTACGAGCAGTACTTC. This codes for CASSLGDGTGTYEQYF.

CDR3 amino acids: CASSVNRDRGLSVFSGSEAFF. CDR3 coding DNA: TGCGCCAGCAGCGTGAACCGGGACAGGGGGCTTTCTGTATTTTCGGGTTCTGAAGCTTTCTTT. The rearrangement uses TRBV5-1 and TRBJ1-1, with 12 nucleotides matching TRBD1. Per germline, CDR1 SGHRS and CDR2 YFSETQ. The CDR3 sequence is 21 residues long. J gave up 6 bases and V 4 bases, and 25 bases lay outside the gene matches.

This chain links TRBV11-1 with TRBJ2-7, with a tentative D call TRBD2 (5 bases). The germline V gene has CDR1 SGHAT and CDR2 FQDESV (reference sequence). The CDR3 is 14 amino acids. V lost 3 bases to trimming and J lost 0 bases, with 9 bases between them. CDR3 DNA: TGTGCCAGCAGCTTCGGGGATAACTCCTACGAGCAGTACTTC. Residues: CASSFGDNSYEQYF.

The V call is TRBV19, the J call TRBJ1-5; 7 nucleotides match TRBD1. The CDR3 consists of 14 residues. The V gene end was trimmed by 9 bases and the J gene end by 3 bases; junction bases not matched to a gene: 8. Per germline, CDR1 LNHDA and CDR2 SQIVND (reference sequence). The CDR3 DNA is TGTGCCAGCCAGACAGGGTGGGCCAATCAGCCCCAGCATTTT. Translated, it gives CASQTGWANQPQHF.

By proportion, this clone is large. This rearrangement joins TRBV6-1 to TRBJ1-4; D is unresolved. CDR3 length: 14 residues. V lost 11 bases and J 7 bases, leaving 20 bases between the germline ends. Germline CDR1 reads MNHNS; CDR2 reads SASEGT. CDR3: CASGRPEGSEKLFF. CDR3 DNA sequence: TGTGCCTCCGGCCGCCCGGAAGGGTCTGAAAAACTGTTTTTT.

The rearrangement joins TRBV10-2 to TRBJ2-2, with TRBD2 as a possible D gene (5 bases). The length of the CDR3 is 14 residues. V lost 8 bases, J lost 4 bases, and 14 bases lay in between. Per the germline V gene, CDR1 is WSHSY and CDR2 is SAAADI. CDR3 bases: TGCGCCAGCGGTGGGCTAGCTGGCACCGGGGAGCTGTTTTTT. Protein product: CASGGLAGTGELFF.

The rearrangement links TRBV6-5 to TRBJ1-5; 8 bases align to TRBD1. This CDR3 spans 13 amino acids. Germline-derived CDR1 and CDR2 are MNHEY and SVGAGI. The V and J ends lost 6 bases and 5 bases, in that order; junction bases with no gene match: 3. The CDR3 nucleotides are TGTGCCAGCAGGGACAGGGAGGATCAGCCCCAGCATTTT. Translating it yields CASRDREDQPQHF.

The rearrangement uses TRBV10-3 and TRBJ1-1, with D unresolved. The V gene lost 1 base and the J gene lost 2 bases, with 11 bases spanning the gap. Looked up from germline, CDR1 is ENHRY and CDR2 is SYGVKD. The CDR3 sequence is 15 residues long. The CDR3 DNA reads TGTGCCATCAGTGAGTACCTGGTGGCTAACACTGAAGCTTTCTTT. Amino acids: CAISEYLVANTEAFF.

The rearrangement joins TRBV7-8 to TRBJ2-7; 8 nucleotides line up with TRBD1. The trim removed 5 bases at V and 4 bases at J, leaving 7 bases unmatched. This CDR3 comprises 14 residues. Germline lookup yields CDR1 SGHVS and CDR2 FQNEAQ. The CDR3 loop is CASSVGGQGYEQYF. The CDR3 region has the DNA TGTGCCAGCAGCGTAGGCGGACAGGGTTACGAGCAGTACTTC.

The rearrangement links TRBV11-2 to TRBJ2-5; no clear D. V dropped 4 bases and J dropped 1 base, with 7 bases sitting between them. This CDR3 comprises 13 residues. CDR1 and CDR2 (germline): SGHAT, FQNNGV. Here the CDR3 reads CASSSTTQETQYF. CDR3 DNA: TGTGCCAGCAGCTCAACCACCCAAGAGACCCAGTACTTC.

The chain recombines TRBV6-5 with TRBJ2-2; possibly TRBD2 for D (6 bases). Trimming removed 6 bases from V and 4 bases from J, with 12 bases in between. The CDR3 has 14 amino acids. CDR1 and CDR2 from the germline V gene are MNHEY and SVGAGI. The DNA for the CDR3 is TGTGCCAGCAGGCGGGAATTTAGCACCGGGGAGCTGTTTTTT. Translating it yields CASRREFSTGELFF.

The chain recombines TRBV2 with TRBJ1-5; maybe TRBD1 (6 bases). CDR1 and CDR2 from the germline V gene are SNHLY and FYNNEI. Trimming cost V 0 bases and J 5 bases, with 8 bases left between them. The CDR3 is made up of 14 amino acids. The CDR3 nucleotides are TGTGCCAGCAGTGAAGCGGACAGCGATCAGCCCCAGCATTTT. Protein: CASSEADSDQPQHF.

The chain couples TRBV6-6 to TRBJ1-1, with 12 nucleotides matching TRBD1. Germline values: CDR1 MNHNY, CDR2 SVGAGI (reference sequence). The CDR3 spans 15 residues. With 3 bases clipped from V and 10 bases from J, the junction kept 9 bases outside the gene matches. The CDR3 region is CASSYSPGQGAGAFF. As DNA, the CDR3 is TGTGCCAGCAGTTATAGTCCGGGACAGGGGGCAGGAGCTTTCTTT.